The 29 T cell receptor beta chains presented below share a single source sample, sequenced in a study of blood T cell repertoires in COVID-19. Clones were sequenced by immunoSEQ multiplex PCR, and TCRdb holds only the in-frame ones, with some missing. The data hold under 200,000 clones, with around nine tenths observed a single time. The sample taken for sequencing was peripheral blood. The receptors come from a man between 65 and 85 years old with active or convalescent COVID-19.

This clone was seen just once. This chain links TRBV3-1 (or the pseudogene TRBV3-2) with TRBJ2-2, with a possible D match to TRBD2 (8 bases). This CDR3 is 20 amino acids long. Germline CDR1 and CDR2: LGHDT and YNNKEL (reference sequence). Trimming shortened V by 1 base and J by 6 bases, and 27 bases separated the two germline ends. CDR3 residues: CASSQAPVAGQLGHAGELFF. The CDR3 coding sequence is TGTGCCAGCAGCCAAGCCCCCGTAGCGGGACAGTTAGGACACGCCGGGGAGCTGTTTTTT.

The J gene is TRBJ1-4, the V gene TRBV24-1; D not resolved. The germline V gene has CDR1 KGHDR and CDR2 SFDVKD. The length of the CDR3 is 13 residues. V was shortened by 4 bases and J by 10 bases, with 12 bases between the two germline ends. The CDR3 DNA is TGTGCCACCAGTGAGGGAGCCCGAGGAAAACTGTTTTTT. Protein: CATSEGARGKLFF.

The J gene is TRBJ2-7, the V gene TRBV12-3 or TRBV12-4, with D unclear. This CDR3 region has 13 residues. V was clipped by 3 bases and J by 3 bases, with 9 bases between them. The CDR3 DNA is TGTGCCAGCAGTTTCTCCTTAAACTACGAGCAGTACTTC. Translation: CASSFSLNYEQYF.

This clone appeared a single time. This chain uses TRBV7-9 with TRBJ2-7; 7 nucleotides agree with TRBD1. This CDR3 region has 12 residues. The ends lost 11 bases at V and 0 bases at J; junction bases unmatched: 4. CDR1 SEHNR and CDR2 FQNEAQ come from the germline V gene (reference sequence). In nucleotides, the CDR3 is TGTGCCGGCCAGGGGGACTCCTACGAGCAGTACTTC. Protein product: CAGQGDSYEQYF. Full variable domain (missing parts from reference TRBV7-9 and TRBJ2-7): DTGVSQNPRHKITKRGQNVTFRCDPISEHNRLYWYRQTLGQGPEFLTYFQNEAQLEKSRLLSDRFSAERPKGSFSTLEIQRTEQGDSAMYLCAGQGDSYEQYFGPGTRLTVT.

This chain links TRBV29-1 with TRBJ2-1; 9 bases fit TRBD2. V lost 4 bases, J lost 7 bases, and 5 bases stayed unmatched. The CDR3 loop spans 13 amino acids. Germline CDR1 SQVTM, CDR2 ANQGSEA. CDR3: CSVGGRAGNEQFF. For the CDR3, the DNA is TGCAGCGTTGGCGGGAGGGCCGGGAATGAGCAGTTCTTC.

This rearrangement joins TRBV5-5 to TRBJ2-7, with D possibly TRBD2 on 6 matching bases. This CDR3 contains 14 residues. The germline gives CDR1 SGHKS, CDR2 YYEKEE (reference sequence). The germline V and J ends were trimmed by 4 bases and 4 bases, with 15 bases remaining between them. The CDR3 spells CASSLNPAGYEQYF. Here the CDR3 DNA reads TGTGCCAGCAGCCTTAACCCGGCGGGGTACGAGCAGTACTTC.

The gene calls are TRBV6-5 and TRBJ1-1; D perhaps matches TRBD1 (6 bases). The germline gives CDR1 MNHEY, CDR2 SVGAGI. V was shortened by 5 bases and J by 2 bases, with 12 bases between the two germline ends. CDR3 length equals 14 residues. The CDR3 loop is CASSPRQANTEAFF. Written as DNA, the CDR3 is TGTGCCAGCAGTCCAAGACAGGCCAACACTGAAGCTTTCTTT.

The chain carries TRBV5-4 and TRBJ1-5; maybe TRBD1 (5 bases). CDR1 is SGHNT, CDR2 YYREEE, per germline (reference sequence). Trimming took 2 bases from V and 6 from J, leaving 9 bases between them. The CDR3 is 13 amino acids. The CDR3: CASSFGGSQPQHF. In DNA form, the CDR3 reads TGTGCCAGCAGCTTCGGGGGGAGTCAGCCCCAGCATTTT.

The CDR3 bases are TGTGCCAGCAGGGCTTCACGGGAGAACAATGAGCAGTTCTTC. As protein: CASRASRENNEQFF. The rearrangement uses TRBV6-5 and TRBJ2-1; D might be TRBD2 (6 bases). The CDR3 sequence is 14 residues long. Germline-derived CDR1 and CDR2 are MNHEY and SVGAGI. Trimming left V 6 bases short and J 5 bases short, with 14 bases between.

The DNA of the CDR3 is TGTGCCAGCAGTGAATCGCAGGGAGGCGGTGAAAAACTGTTTTTT. Translated: CASSESQGGGEKLFF. The gene calls are TRBV6-1 and TRBJ1-4, with D possibly TRBD1 on 5 matching bases. Germline V lookup: CDR1 MNHNS, CDR2 SASEGT. The germline V and J ends were trimmed by 2 bases and 7 bases, with 14 bases remaining between them. The CDR3 has 15 residues.

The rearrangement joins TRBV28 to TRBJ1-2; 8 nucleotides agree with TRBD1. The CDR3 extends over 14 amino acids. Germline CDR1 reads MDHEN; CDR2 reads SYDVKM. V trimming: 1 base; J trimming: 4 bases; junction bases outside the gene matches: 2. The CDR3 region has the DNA TGTGCCAGCAGTTTATCAGGGGGCCCCTATGGCTACACCTTC. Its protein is CASSLSGGPYGYTF.

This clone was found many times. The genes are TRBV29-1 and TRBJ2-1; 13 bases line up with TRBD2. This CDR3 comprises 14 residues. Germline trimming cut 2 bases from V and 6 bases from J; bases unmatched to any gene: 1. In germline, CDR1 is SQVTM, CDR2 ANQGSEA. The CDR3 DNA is TGCAGCGTTGAAAGGACTAGCGGGAGCAATGAGCAGTTCTTC. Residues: CSVERTSGSNEQFF.

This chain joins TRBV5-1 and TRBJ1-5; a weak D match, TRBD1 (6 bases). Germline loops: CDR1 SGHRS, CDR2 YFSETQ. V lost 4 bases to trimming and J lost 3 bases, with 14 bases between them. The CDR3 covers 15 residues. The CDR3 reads CASSERGGYNQPQHF. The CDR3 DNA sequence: TGCGCCAGCAGCGAGAGGGGGGGCTACAATCAGCCCCAGCATTTT. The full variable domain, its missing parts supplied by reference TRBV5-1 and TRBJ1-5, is KAGVTQTPRYLIKTRGQQVTLSCSPISGHRSVSWYQQTPGQGLQFLFEYFSETQRNKGNFPGRFSGRQFSNSRSEMNVSTLELGDSALYLCASSERGGYNQPQHFGDGTRLSIL.

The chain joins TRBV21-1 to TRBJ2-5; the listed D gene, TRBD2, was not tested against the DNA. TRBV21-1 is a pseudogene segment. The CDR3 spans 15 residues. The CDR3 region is CAGRFDDQGGETQYF. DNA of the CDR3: TGTGCCGGAAGATTTGACGACCAGGGAGGAGAGACCCAGTACTTC.

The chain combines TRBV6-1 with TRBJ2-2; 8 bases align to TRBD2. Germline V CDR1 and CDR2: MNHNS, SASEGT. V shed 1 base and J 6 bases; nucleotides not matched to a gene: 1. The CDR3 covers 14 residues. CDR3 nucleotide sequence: TGTGCCAGCAGTGAAGACGGGGGGGCCGGGGAGCTGTTTTTT. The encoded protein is CASSEDGGAGELFF.

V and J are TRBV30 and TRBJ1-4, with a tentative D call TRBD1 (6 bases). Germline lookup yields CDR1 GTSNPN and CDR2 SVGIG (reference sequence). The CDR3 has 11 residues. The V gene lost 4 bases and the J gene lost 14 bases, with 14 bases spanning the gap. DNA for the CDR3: TGTGCCTGGACAGGTGGGGGCAAGCTGTTTTTT. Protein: CAWTGGGKLFF.

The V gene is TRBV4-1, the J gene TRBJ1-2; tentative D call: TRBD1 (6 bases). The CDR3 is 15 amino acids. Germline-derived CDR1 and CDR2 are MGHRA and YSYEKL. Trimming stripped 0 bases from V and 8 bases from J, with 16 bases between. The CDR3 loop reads CASSQDATQGLGYTF. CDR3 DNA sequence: TGCGCCAGCAGCCAAGATGCCACGCAGGGGCTGGGCTACACCTTC.

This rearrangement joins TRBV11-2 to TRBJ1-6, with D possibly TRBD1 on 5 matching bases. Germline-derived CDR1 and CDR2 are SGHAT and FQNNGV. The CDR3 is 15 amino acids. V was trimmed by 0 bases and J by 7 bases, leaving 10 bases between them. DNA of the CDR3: TGTGCCAGCAGCTTAGAAGCAGGGAGGAATTCACCCCTCCACTTT. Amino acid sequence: CASSLEAGRNSPLHF.

The CDR3 loop is CASSVQTGGTEAFF. The CDR3 nucleotides read TGTGCCAGCAGCGTCCAGACAGGGGGCACTGAAGCTTTCTTT. The genes are TRBV7-2 and TRBJ1-1, with 9 bases matching TRBD1. The V gene end was trimmed by 5 bases and the J gene end by 4 bases; junction bases not matched to a gene: 5. Germline V gives CDR1 SGHTA, CDR2 FQGNSA. The CDR3 spans 14 residues.

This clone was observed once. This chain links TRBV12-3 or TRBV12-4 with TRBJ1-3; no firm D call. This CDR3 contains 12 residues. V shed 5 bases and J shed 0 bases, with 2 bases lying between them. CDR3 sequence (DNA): TGTGCCAGCAGTCGCTCTGGAAACACCATATATTTT. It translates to CASSRSGNTIYF.

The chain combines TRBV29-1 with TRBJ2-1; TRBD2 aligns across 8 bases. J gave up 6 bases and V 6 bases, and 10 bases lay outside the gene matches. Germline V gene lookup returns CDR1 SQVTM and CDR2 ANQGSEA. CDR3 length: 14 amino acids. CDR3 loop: CSVGSGSWGNEQFF. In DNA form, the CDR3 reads TGCAGCGTGGGAAGCGGGAGTTGGGGCAATGAGCAGTTCTTC.

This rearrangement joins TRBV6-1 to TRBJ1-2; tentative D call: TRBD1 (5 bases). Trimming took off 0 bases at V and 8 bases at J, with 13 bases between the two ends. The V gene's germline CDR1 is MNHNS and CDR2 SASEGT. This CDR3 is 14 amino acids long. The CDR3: CASSEARTQGGYTF. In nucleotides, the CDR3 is TGTGCCAGCAGTGAAGCGCGGACCCAGGGCGGCTACACCTTC.

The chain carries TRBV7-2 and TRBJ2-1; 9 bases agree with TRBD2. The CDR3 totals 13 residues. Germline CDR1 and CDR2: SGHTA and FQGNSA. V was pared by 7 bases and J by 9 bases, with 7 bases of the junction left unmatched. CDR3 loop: CASISLAGSEQFF. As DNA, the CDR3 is TGTGCCAGCATTAGCCTAGCGGGAAGTGAGCAGTTCTTC.

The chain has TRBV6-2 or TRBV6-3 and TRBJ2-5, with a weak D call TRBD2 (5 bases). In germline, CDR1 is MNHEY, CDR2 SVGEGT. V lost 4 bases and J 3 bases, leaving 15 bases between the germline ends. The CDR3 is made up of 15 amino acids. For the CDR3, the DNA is TGTGCCAGCAGTTTAATGAGTTTGACTAAAGAGACCCAGTACTTC. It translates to CASSLMSLTKETQYF.

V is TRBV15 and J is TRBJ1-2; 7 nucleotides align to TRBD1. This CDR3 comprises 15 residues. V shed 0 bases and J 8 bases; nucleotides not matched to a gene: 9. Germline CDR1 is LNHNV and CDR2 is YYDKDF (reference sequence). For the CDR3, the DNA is TGTGCCACCAGCAGAGATAACTTGGGGACAGAAGGCTACACCTTC. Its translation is CATSRDNLGTEGYTF.

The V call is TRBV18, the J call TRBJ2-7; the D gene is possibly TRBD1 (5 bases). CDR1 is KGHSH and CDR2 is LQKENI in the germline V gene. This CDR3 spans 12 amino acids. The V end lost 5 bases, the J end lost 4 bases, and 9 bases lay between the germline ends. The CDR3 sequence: CASSATEYEQYF. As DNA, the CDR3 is TGTGCCAGCTCAGCGACAGAGTACGAGCAGTACTTC.

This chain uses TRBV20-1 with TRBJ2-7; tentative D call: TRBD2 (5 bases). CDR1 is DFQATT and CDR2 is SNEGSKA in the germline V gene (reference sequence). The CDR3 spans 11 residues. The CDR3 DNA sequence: TGCAGGGGCGTTCGGGGTCTCGAGCAGTACTTC. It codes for CRGVRGLEQYF.

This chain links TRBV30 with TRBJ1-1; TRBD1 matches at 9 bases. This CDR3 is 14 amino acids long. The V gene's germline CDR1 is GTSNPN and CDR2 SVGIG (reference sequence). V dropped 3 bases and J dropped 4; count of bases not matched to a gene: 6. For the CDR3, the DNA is TGTGCCTGGAGGATACAGGGGGCGGGCACTGAAGCTTTCTTT. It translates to CAWRIQGAGTEAFF.

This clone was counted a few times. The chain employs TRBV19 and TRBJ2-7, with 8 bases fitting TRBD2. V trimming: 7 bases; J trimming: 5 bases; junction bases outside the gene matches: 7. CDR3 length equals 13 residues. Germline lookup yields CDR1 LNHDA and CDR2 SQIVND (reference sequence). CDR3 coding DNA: TGTGCCAGTACTAATCGAGCGGGAGACGAGCAGTACTTC. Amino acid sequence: CASTNRAGDEQYF.